A selection of T cell receptor beta chains follows, all from one sample in a study of human T cells and chemical hapten exposure. One entry per CDR3 protein results from TCRdb running MiXCR on the 5' RACE reads. The data hold 81,000 or so distinct CDR3 sequences, with under 10% observed a single time. The receptors originated from a male donor in good health. The CDR3 runs from the conserved cysteine through the conserved F or W. The order of the fields is D gene, clone size, J gene, V gene, CDR3 protein, CDR3 DNA. D genes are given only for firm matches. Only some rows state a clone size, as once, few, many or a class for expanded clones.

d_gene: .; abundance: few; j_gene: TRBJ2-2; v_gene: TRBV6-2/TRBV6-3; CDR3aa: CASSTGTGELFF; CDR3nt: TGTGCCAGCAGTACAGGGACCGGGGAGCTGTTTTTT
d_gene: .; abundance: many; j_gene: TRBJ2-3; v_gene: TRBV7-6; CDR3aa: CASSLRPTDTQYF; CDR3nt: TGTGCCAGCAGCTTAAGGCCAACAGATACGCAGTATTTT
d_gene: TRBD2; abundance: many; j_gene: TRBJ2-2; v_gene: TRBV18; CDR3aa: CASSPPSTSGKVTGELFF; CDR3nt: TGTGCCAGCTCACCACCGTCGACTAGCGGGAAGGTGACCGGGGAGCTGTTTTTT
d_gene: TRBD2; abundance: .; j_gene: TRBJ2-3; v_gene: TRBV20-1; CDR3aa: CSAPLRGGGAGDTQYF; CDR3nt: TGCAGTGCTCCCCTGCGGGGCGGGGGGGCCGGAGATACGCAGTATTTT
d_gene: .; abundance: many; j_gene: TRBJ2-3; v_gene: TRBV20-1; CDR3aa: CSASPGHRTDTQYF; CDR3nt: TGCAGTGCTAGTCCGGGACACCGCACAGATACGCAGTATTTT
d_gene: .; abundance: few; j_gene: TRBJ1-3; v_gene: TRBV7-8; CDR3aa: CASSFTSGNTIYF; CDR3nt: TGTGCCAGCAGCTTTACCTCTGGAAACACCATATATTTT
d_gene: TRBD1; abundance: few; j_gene: TRBJ1-5; v_gene: TRBV2; CDR3aa: CASTEEAWDSEYSNQPQHF; CDR3nt: TGTGCCAGCACTGAGGAGGCTTGGGACAGCGAGTATAGCAATCAGCCCCAGCATTTT
d_gene: .; abundance: many; j_gene: TRBJ2-6; v_gene: TRBV20-1; CDR3aa: CSAMESGANVLTF; CDR3nt: TGCAGTGCTATGGAGTCTGGGGCCAACGTCCTGACTTTC
d_gene: .; abundance: .; j_gene: TRBJ1-1; v_gene: TRBV12-3/TRBV12-4; CDR3aa: CASTSRGGTEAFF; CDR3nt: TGTGCCAGCACCAGTCGGGGGGGCACTGAAGCTTTCTTT
d_gene: .; abundance: .; j_gene: TRBJ1-1; v_gene: TRBV14; CDR3aa: CASSQTQGRNTEAFF; CDR3nt: TGTGCCAGCAGCCAAACGCAGGGGAGGAACACTGAAGCTTTCTTT
d_gene: .; abundance: many; j_gene: TRBJ2-1; v_gene: TRBV14; CDR3aa: CASSPLFPGAHEQFF; CDR3nt: TGTGCCAGCAGCCCTTTGTTTCCGGGAGCCCATGAGCAGTTCTTC
d_gene: .; abundance: many; j_gene: TRBJ2-5; v_gene: TRBV6-2/TRBV6-3; CDR3aa: CASSSDSQETQYF; CDR3nt: TGTGCCAGCAGTAGCGACAGCCAAGAGACCCAGTACTTC
d_gene: .; abundance: few; j_gene: TRBJ2-3; v_gene: TRBV7-8; CDR3aa: CASSMIQGTDTQYF; CDR3nt: TGTGCCAGCAGCATGATACAGGGCACAGATACGCAGTATTTT
d_gene: .; abundance: few; j_gene: TRBJ2-5; v_gene: TRBV21-1; CDR3aa: CASSKEKAETQYF; CDR3nt: TGTGCCAGCAGCAAAGAAAAGGCAGAGACCCAGTACTTC